This T cell receptor (beta chain) was observed in a study of identical twins. General study points: Models underestimated out-of-frame TCR alpha sharing in monozygotic twins.

Only healthy Caucasians were included as donors. This clonotype appeared a few times. The antigen is not known. cDNA carried unique molecular identifiers, and a universal primer site was added by template switching. TCRdb fed the 5' RACE reads into MiXCR, producing one record per CDR3 protein. This table has roughly 470,000 distinct CDR3 sequences, around 15% appearing once. V lost 11 bases and J 2 bases, leaving 13 bases between the germline ends. The V gene's germline CDR1 is MNHEY and CDR2 SVGAGI. CDR3 size: 13 residues. The sample also formed part of further work on yellow fever vaccine responses in identical twins.

The TCR comes from a woman under 30 in good health. The chain couples TRBV6-5 to TRBJ1-3; D gene unclear. Source material: CD4+ T cells sorted from blood. The CDR3 reads CARPATPGNTIYF. CDR3 in DNA: TGTGCCCGTCCGGCAACACCTGGAAACACCATATATTTT.